This passage covers 25 T cell receptor beta chains from one sample sequenced in a study of cytomegalovirus exposure and HLA in healthy donors. Researchers ran the PCR with 60 Vbeta and 13 Jbeta primers. Profiled with immunoSEQ multiplex PCR; TCRdb holds only in-frame clones, not every one. The data hold about 170,000 clones, with over 60% observed a single time. Sequences were obtained from PBMCs. Every receptor here comes from a girl between 5 and 17 years old in good health and CMV-seronegative.

V and J are TRBV5-4 and TRBJ2-3; 7 bases match TRBD2. Germline V gene lookup returns CDR1 SGHNT and CDR2 YYREEE (reference sequence). CDR3 length: 15 amino acids. V lost 1 base and J lost 6; bases outside the gene matches: 8. Here the CDR3 DNA reads TGTGCCAGCAGCTTGAAACTAGCGTCGGGCGATACGCAGTATTTT. As protein: CASSLKLASGDTQYF.

The chain links TRBV7-9 to TRBJ1-4; weak D call: TRBD1 (5 bases). V lost 6 bases, J lost 3 bases, and 14 bases lay in between. CDR1 and CDR2 (germline): SEHNR, FQNEAQ (reference sequence). The CDR3 has 15 amino acids. CDR3 in DNA: TGTGCCAGCAGGCAGGGAAACTCGGCTAATGAAAAACTGTTTTTT. Protein sequence: CASRQGNSANEKLFF.

The chain couples TRBV7-8 to TRBJ2-3; TRBD2 matches 8 bases. The germline CDR1 and CDR2 sequences are SGHVS and FQNEAQ. The CDR3 contains 17 residues. V lost 5 bases, J lost 0 bases, and 10 bases stayed unmatched. The CDR3 loop is CASSPRIAGLSTDTQYF. The CDR3 bases are TGTGCCAGCAGCCCGCGAATAGCGGGACTAAGCACAGATACGCAGTATTTT. Filled out from reference TRBV7-8 and TRBJ2-3, the complete variable domain reads GAGVSQSPRYKVAKRGQDVALRCDPISGHVSLFWYQQALGQGPEFLTYFQNEAQLDKSGLPSDRFFAERPEGSVSTLKIQRTQQEDSAVYLCASSPRIAGLSTDTQYFGPGTRLTVL.

The CDR3 is CASSLTGVTDEQFF. CDR3 nucleotide sequence: TGTGCCAGCTCACTGACAGGGGTAACCGATGAGCAGTTCTTC. The chain has TRBV18 and TRBJ2-1, with 8 bases matching TRBD1. CDR3 size: 14 residues. V was pared by 4 bases and J by 8 bases, with 7 bases of the junction left unmatched. In germline, CDR1 is KGHSH, CDR2 LQKENI.

The chain has TRBV6-5 and TRBJ2-7, with a tentative D call TRBD1 (6 bases). The CDR3 has 14 amino acids. The germline gives CDR1 MNHEY, CDR2 SVGAGI. V lost 2 bases, J lost 6 bases, and 14 bases lay in between. CDR3 residues: CASSYGHRAGEQYF. DNA of the CDR3: TGTGCCAGCAGTTACGGGCACAGGGCGGGCGAGCAGTACTTC.

This chain joins TRBV5-4 and TRBJ1-1, with 8 bases matching TRBD1. Trimming cost V 3 bases and J 6 bases; bases outside gene matches: 7. The germline V gene has CDR1 SGHNT and CDR2 YYREEE (reference sequence). The CDR3 spans 14 residues. In nucleotides, the CDR3 is TGTGCCAGCAGCTCGGACAGGGTGAGGGCTGAAGCTTTCTTT. Translated, it gives CASSSDRVRAEAFF.

The J gene is TRBJ2-7, the V gene TRBV6-1; tentatively, D is TRBD2 (7 bases). The V gene lost 6 bases and the J gene lost 6 bases, with 21 bases spanning the gap. The CDR3 sequence is 15 residues long. Germline CDR1 and CDR2: MNHNS and SASEGT. The CDR3 nucleotides read TGTGCCAGCAGGACCTACGGCGGGGGCCGGGGCGAGCAGTACTTC. Its protein product is CASRTYGGGRGEQYF.

This clone was counted between two and nine times. The chain's CDR3 is CAWSIPGAANTEAFF. DNA of the CDR3: TGTGCCTGGAGTATCCCAGGGGCAGCGAACACTGAAGCTTTCTTT. The chain carries TRBV30 and TRBJ1-1, with D maybe TRBD1 (6 bases). V was pared by 2 bases and J by 1 base, with 14 bases between. This CDR3 region has 15 residues. The germline gives CDR1 GTSNPN, CDR2 SVGIG (reference sequence).

The V gene is TRBV5-4, the J gene TRBJ1-1; D is uncertain. The ends were cut back, 3 bases at V and 5 bases at J, with 11 bases in the middle. Per germline, CDR1 SGHNT and CDR2 YYREEE (reference sequence). CDR3 length equals 13 residues. The CDR3 region is CASSSREETEAFF. The CDR3 DNA is TGTGCCAGCAGCTCGAGGGAAGAAACTGAAGCTTTCTTT.

CDR3 nucleotides: TGTGCCAGCAGTTCGTTGACAGCTTCCTACCTAGAGCAGTACTTC. Its translation is CASSSLTASYLEQYF. The chain recombines TRBV27 with TRBJ2-7, with D maybe TRBD1 (5 bases). Trimming pared 4 bases from V and 7 bases from J, leaving 20 bases between. Germline V gives CDR1 MNHEY, CDR2 SMNVEV (reference sequence). This CDR3 has 15 residues.

The CDR3 spells CAWSQAGGVYGYTF. Here the CDR3 DNA reads TGTGCCTGGAGTCAGGCAGGGGGAGTCTATGGCTACACCTTC. The chain employs TRBV30 and TRBJ1-2, with 7 nucleotides matching TRBD1. The CDR3 runs to 14 residues. Germline trimming cut 2 bases from V and 4 bases from J; bases unmatched to any gene: 7. Per the germline V gene, CDR1 is GTSNPN and CDR2 is SVGIG (reference sequence). The full variable domain, rest sourced from reference TRBV30 and TRBJ1-2, is SQTIHQWPATLVQPVGSPLSLECTVEGTSNPNLYWYRQAAGRGLQLLFYSVGIGQISSEVPQNLSASRPQDRQFILSSKKLLLSDSGFYLCAWSQAGGVYGYTFGSGTRLTVV.

V usage is TRBV29-1 and J usage is TRBJ2-3; D might be TRBD1 (6 bases). The ends were cut back, 4 bases at V and 0 bases at J, with 17 bases in the middle. The CDR3 length is 16 residues. In germline, CDR1 is SQVTM, CDR2 ANQGSEA. The CDR3 region has the DNA TGCAGCGTTGGGGTTGCGTGGACAGCTAGCACAGATACGCAGTATTTT. Its translation is CSVGVAWTASTDTQYF.

This clone was observed a handful of times. The chain is built from TRBV2 and TRBJ1-2, with 8 positions matching TRBD1. CDR3 size: 15 residues. V lost 2 bases, J lost 6 bases, and 8 bases stayed unmatched. Germline values: CDR1 SNHLY, CDR2 FYNNEI. The CDR3 loop reads CASSELGQGAHGYTF. The CDR3 DNA sequence: TGTGCCAGCAGTGAACTCGGGCAGGGGGCTCATGGCTACACCTTC.

The chain recombines TRBV5-5 with TRBJ2-7; 7 nucleotides align to TRBD1. V dropped 4 bases and J dropped 5; count of bases not matched to a gene: 3. Germline lookup yields CDR1 SGHKS and CDR2 YYEKEE (reference sequence). CDR3 length: 12 residues. In nucleotides, the CDR3 is TGTGCCAGCAGCCCCGGGACAGACGAGCAGTACTTC. Protein sequence: CASSPGTDEQYF.

The rearrangement uses TRBV7-9 and TRBJ2-3; 7 bases are shared with TRBD1. The CDR3 runs 17 residues. In germline, CDR1 is SEHNR, CDR2 FQNEAQ (reference sequence). The V segment lost 8 bases and the J segment 0 bases; nucleotides outside the gene matches: 14. CDR3 coding DNA: TGTGCCAGCTTCCCAAGGCGAGGGGGCCCCAGCACAGATACGCAGTATTTT. Translating it yields CASFPRRGGPSTDTQYF.

This clone came up once. The chain recombines TRBV6-6 with TRBJ2-7; 7 bases line up with TRBD1. The CDR3 is made up of 16 amino acids. In germline, CDR1 is MNHNY, CDR2 SVGAGI (reference sequence). After removal of 1 base from V and 4 bases from J, the junction contained 10 bases not matched to a gene. This CDR3 is CASSYFGQEPGYEQYF. CDR3 coding DNA: TGTGCCAGCAGTTACTTTGGACAGGAACCGGGGTACGAGCAGTACTTC.

CDR3 protein: CAWSVPSGAVDTQYF. In DNA form, the CDR3 reads TGTGCCTGGAGTGTACCTAGCGGGGCGGTAGATACGCAGTATTTT. The V gene is TRBV30, the J gene TRBJ2-3, with TRBD2 matching over 9 bases. V lost 0 bases and J lost 5; bases outside the gene matches: 6. Germline CDR1 and CDR2: GTSNPN and SVGIG (reference sequence). The CDR3 consists of 15 residues.

This sequence joins TRBV4-1 and TRBJ1-2, with D perhaps matching TRBD1 (5 bases). In germline, CDR1 is MGHRA, CDR2 YSYEKL. Trimming took 0 bases from V and 1 from J, leaving 9 bases between them. The CDR3 covers 15 residues. CDR3 nucleotide sequence: TGCGCCAGCAGCCAAGAGGCGGGGGTTAACTATGGCTACACCTTC. It yields the protein CASSQEAGVNYGYTF.

This chain joins TRBV19 and TRBJ1-3; D may be TRBD1 (5 bases). Trimming cost V 2 bases and J 0 bases, with 8 bases left between them. CDR3 length: 15 residues. Germline loops: CDR1 LNHDA, CDR2 SQIVND (reference sequence). Written as DNA, the CDR3 is TGTGCCAGTAGTATAACGGGGGACTCTGGAAACACCATATATTTT. Protein product: CASSITGDSGNTIYF. Based on the CDR3 plus reference TRBV19 and TRBJ1-3, the full variable domain is DGGITQSPKYLFRKEGQNVTLSCEQNLNHDAMYWYRQDPGQGLRLIYYSQIVNDFQKGDIAEGYSVSREKKESFPLTVTSAQKNPTAFYLCASSITGDSGNTIYFGEGSWLTVV.

The rearrangement joins TRBV29-1 to TRBJ1-1; a weak D match, TRBD1 (5 bases). Germline lookup yields CDR1 SQVTM and CDR2 ANQGSEA. This CDR3 is built from 11 residues. The germline V and J ends were trimmed by 4 bases and 7 bases, with 10 bases remaining between them. CDR3 DNA sequence: TGCAGCGTTGGCAGGGTAAGTGAAGCTTTCTTT. This encodes CSVGRVSEAFF.

This clone was picked up a small number of times. V usage is TRBV14 and J usage is TRBJ1-1; 10 nucleotides line up with TRBD1. CDR1 and CDR2 from the germline V gene are SGHDN and FVKESK. The J segment lost 7 bases and the V segment lost 4 bases, leaving 12 bases of the junction unmatched. This CDR3 comprises 16 residues. This CDR3 is CASSRSSRDRGHEAFF. In nucleotides, the CDR3 is TGTGCCAGCAGCCGAAGCTCCCGGGACAGGGGCCATGAAGCTTTCTTT. The whole variable domain, filled in from reference TRBV14 and TRBJ1-1, reads EAGVTQFPSHSVIEKGQTVTLRCDPISGHDNLYWYRRVMGKEIKFLLHFVKESKQDESGMPNNRFLAERTGGTYSTLKVQPAELEDSGVYFCASSRSSRDRGHEAFFGQGTRLTVV.

This clone occurred a few times. The rearrangement uses TRBV30 and TRBJ2-3, with 8 bases aligning to TRBD2. Germline CDR1 GTSNPN, CDR2 SVGIG (reference sequence). V lost 1 base, J lost 8 bases, and 8 bases stayed unmatched. There are 14 residues in the CDR3. CDR3 protein: CAWSATSGTSTQYF. The CDR3 coding sequence is TGTGCCTGGAGTGCTACCTCCGGGACTAGTACGCAGTATTTT.

This clone has only one observation. The chain links TRBV9 to TRBJ2-3, with 7 bases identical to TRBD2. This CDR3 is built from 15 residues. Germline CDR1 is SGDLS and CDR2 is YYNGEE. J was trimmed by 1 base and V by 1 base; bases with no gene match: 3. DNA of the CDR3: TGTGCCAGCAGCGTATCGGGGGGACGCACAGATACGCAGTATTTT. Translating gives CASSVSGGRTDTQYF. Full variable domain (missing parts from reference TRBV9 and TRBJ2-3): DSGVTQTPKHLITATGQRVTLRCSPRSGDLSVYWYQQSLDQGLQFLIQYYNGEERAKGNILERFSAQQFPDLHSELNLSSLELGDSALYFCASSVSGGRTDTQYFGPGTRLTVL.

V usage is TRBV10-3 and J usage is TRBJ1-4; 9 bases align to TRBD1. Germline CDR1 reads ENHRY; CDR2 reads SYGVKD. The CDR3 length is 15 residues. Trimming cost V 6 bases and J 5 bases; bases outside gene matches: 7. The CDR3 DNA reads TGTGCCATCAGGGGACAGGGTAGTGCCAATGAAAAACTGTTTTTT. Amino acid sequence: CAIRGQGSANEKLFF.

This chain joins TRBV2 and TRBJ2-5; D not certain. The germline V gene has CDR1 SNHLY and CDR2 FYNNEI. Trimming left V 0 bases short and J 5 bases short, with 10 bases between. The CDR3 is made up of 14 amino acids. Here the CDR3 DNA reads TGTGCCAGCAGTGAAGCGCTTCTGGGCGAGACCCAGTACTTC. As protein: CASSEALLGETQYF.